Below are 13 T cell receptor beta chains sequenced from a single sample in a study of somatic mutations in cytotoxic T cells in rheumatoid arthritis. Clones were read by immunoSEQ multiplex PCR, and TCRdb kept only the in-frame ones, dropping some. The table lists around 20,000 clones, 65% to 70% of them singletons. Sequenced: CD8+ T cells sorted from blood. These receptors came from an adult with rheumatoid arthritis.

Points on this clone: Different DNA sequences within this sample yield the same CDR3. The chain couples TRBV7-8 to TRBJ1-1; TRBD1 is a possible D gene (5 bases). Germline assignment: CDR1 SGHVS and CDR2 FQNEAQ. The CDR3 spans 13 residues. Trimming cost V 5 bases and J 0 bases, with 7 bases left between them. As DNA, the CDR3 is TGTGCCAGCAGCCCAGGGTTGAACACTGAAGCTTTCTTT. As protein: CASSPGLNTEAFF.

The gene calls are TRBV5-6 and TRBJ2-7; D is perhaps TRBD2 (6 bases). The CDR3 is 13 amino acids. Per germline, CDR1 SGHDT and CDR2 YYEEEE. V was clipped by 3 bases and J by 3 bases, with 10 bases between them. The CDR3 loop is CASSWWGDYEQYF. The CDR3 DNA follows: TGTGCCAGCAGCTGGTGGGGGGACTACGAGCAGTACTTC.

CDR3 in DNA: TGTGCCAGCAGCCCCTTGGGTAGCTCCTACGAGCAGTACTTC. Translated, it gives CASSPLGSSYEQYF. The J gene is TRBJ2-5, the V gene TRBV4-2; D gene unclear. The J call may be faulty, since TRBJ2-7 better matches the DNA end. The CDR3 consists of 14 residues. Germline values: CDR1 LGHNA, CDR2 YNFKEQ.

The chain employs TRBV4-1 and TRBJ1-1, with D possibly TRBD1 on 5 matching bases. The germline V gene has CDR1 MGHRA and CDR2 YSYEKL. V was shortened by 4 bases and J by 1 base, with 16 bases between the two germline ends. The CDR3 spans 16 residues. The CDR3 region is CASSPHPAGGNTEAFF. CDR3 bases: TGCGCCAGCAGCCCCCACCCCGCTGGGGGGAACACTGAAGCTTTCTTT.

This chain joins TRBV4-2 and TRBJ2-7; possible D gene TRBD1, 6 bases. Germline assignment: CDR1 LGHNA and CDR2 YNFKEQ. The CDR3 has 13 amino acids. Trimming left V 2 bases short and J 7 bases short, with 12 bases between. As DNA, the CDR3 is TGTGCCAGCAGCCAATCTACAGGGAGAGAGCAGTACTTC. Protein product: CASSQSTGREQYF.

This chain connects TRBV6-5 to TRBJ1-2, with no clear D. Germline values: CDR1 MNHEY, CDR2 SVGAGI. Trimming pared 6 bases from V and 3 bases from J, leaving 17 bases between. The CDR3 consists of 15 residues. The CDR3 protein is CASRSDETEDYGYTF. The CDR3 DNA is TGTGCCAGCAGATCGGACGAAACTGAGGACTATGGCTACACCTTC.

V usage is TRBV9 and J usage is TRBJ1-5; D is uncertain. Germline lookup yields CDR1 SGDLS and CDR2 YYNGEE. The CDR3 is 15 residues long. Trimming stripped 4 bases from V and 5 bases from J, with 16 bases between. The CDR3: CASSPSGSVHQPQHF. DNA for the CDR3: TGTGCCAGCAGCCCCAGTGGGTCGGTACATCAGCCCCAGCATTTT.

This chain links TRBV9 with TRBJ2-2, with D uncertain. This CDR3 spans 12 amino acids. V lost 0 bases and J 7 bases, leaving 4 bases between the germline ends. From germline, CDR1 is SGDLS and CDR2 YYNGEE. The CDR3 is CASSVEGGELFF. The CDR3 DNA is TGTGCCAGCAGCGTAGAGGGCGGGGAGCTGTTTTTT. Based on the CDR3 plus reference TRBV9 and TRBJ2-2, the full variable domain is DSGVTQTPKHLITATGQRVTLRCSPRSGDLSVYWYQQSLDQGLQFLIQYYNGEERAKGNILERFSAQQFPDLHSELNLSSLELGDSALYFCASSVEGGELFFGEGSRLTVL.

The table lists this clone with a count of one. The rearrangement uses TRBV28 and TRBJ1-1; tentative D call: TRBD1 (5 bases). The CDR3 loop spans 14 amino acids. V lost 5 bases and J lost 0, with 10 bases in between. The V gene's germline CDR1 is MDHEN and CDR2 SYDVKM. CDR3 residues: CASSPGQLNTEAFF. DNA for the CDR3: TGTGCCAGCAGTCCAGGACAATTGAACACTGAAGCTTTCTTT. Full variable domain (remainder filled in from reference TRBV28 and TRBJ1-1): DVKVTQSSRYLVKRTGEKVFLECVQDMDHENMFWYRQDPGLGLRLIYFSYDVKMKEKGDIPEGYSVSREKKERFSLILESASTNQTSMYLCASSPGQLNTEAFFGQGTRLTVV.

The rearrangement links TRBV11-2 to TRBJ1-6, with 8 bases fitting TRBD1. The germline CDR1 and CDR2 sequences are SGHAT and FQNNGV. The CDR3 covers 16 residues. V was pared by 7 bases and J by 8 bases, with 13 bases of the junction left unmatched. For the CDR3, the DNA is TGTGCCAGCACCCCCCCCGGTGGACAGGGAGATTCACCCCTCCACTTT. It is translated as CASTPPGGQGDSPLHF.

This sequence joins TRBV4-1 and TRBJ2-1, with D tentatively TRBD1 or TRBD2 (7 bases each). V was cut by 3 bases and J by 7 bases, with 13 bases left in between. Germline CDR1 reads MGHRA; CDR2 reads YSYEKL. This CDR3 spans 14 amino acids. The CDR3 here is CASSHRGEGNEQFF. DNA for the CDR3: TGCGCCAGCAGCCACAGGGGGGAGGGGAATGAGCAGTTCTTC.

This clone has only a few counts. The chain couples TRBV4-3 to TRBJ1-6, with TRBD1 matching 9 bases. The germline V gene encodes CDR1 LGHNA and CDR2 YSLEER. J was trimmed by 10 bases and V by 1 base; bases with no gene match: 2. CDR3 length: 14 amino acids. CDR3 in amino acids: CASSQGDRVSPLHF. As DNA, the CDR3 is TGCGCCAGCAGCCAAGGGGACAGGGTATCACCCCTCCACTTT.

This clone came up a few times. CDR3 sequence reads: CASSLRLAGTGELFF. The CDR3 DNA is TGTGCCAGCAGTTTAAGACTAGCGGGCACCGGGGAGCTGTTTTTT. This chain joins TRBV27 and TRBJ2-2, with TRBD2 identical over 10 bases. Germline V gene sequence: CDR1 MNHEY, CDR2 SMNVEV (reference sequence). This CDR3 has 15 residues. V lost 2 bases, J lost 4 bases, and 1 base stayed unmatched.